Below, one T cell receptor (beta chain) is given with its context. Germline assignment: CDR1 MNHNY and CDR2 SVGAGI (reference sequence). CDR3 length equals 15 residues. V gave up 0 bases and J gave up 10 bases, with 16 bases separating them. This entry comes from a study of blood T cell repertoires in COVID-19. Study context: The United States, Italy and Spain supplied acute and convalescent COVID-19 samples. The analysed material was cDNA or gDNA that came from T cells, B-cell-depleted T cells, or PBMCs.

TCRdb's table, derived via immunoSEQ multiplex PCR, lists solely in-frame clones and lacks some. The sample yields around 140,000 clones, around 89% seen once. The specimen sequenced was peripheral blood. V and J are TRBV6-6 and TRBJ2-1, with D uncertain. This TCR came from a man aged 50-60 years with active or convalescent COVID-19. This chain's CDR3 is CASSYSRTVRREQFF. CDR3 nucleotide sequence: TGTGCCAGCAGTTACTCTAGAACAGTTCGCCGGGAGCAGTTCTTC.